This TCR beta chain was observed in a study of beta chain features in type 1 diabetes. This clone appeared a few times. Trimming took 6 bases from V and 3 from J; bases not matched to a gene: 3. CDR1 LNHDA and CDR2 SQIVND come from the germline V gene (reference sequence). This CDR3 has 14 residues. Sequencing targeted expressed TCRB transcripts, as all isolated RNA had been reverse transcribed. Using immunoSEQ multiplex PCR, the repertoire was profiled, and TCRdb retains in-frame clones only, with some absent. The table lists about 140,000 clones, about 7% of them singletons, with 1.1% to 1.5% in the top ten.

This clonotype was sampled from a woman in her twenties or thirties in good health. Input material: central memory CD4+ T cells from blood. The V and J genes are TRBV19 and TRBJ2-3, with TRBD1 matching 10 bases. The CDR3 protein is CASSRGQGTDTQYF. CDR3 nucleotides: TGTGCCAGTAGCCGGGGACAGGGGACAGATACGCAGTATTTT.